This T cell receptor (beta chain) was identified in a study of CD8+ T cells in alopecia areata. Study-wide context: Twice daily, treated patients received 5 to 10 mg of oral tofacitinib.

Per the germline V gene, CDR1 is SEHNR and CDR2 is FQNEAQ (reference sequence). This CDR3 has 14 residues. V lost 5 bases and J 2 bases, leaving 13 bases between the germline ends. Regarding the study as a whole: For lesional scalp, especially alopecia totalis/universalis, clonality was higher than in normal scalp.

Indicated treatment: oral pan-JAK inhibitor, 5-10 mg twice daily. Investigators isolated RNA and reverse transcribed it into cDNA to act as the sequencing template. Generated by immunoSEQ multiplex PCR, the TCRdb table keeps only in-frame clones and is missing some. The sample lists more than 100,000 clones; over 75% were seen once. This clone was detected a few times. The antigen is undetermined. The sample here was CD8+ T cells sorted from blood, taken around week 31, from a patient treated with tofacitinib. V is TRBV7-9 and J is TRBJ2-7; TRBD1 or TRBD2 may be the D gene (6 bases each). This clonotype was sampled from a human donor with alopecia areata. This CDR3 is CASSHGGGTYEQYF. CDR3 nucleotides: TGTGCCAGCAGCCACGGAGGGGGGACCTACGAGCAGTACTTC.